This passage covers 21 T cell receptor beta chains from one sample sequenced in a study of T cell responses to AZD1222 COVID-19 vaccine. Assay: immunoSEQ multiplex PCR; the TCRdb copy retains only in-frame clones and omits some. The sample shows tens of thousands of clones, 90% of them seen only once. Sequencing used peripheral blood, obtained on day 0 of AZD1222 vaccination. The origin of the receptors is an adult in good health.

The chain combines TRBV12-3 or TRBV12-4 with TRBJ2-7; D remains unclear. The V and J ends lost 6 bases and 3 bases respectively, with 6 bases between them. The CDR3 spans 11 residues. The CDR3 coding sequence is TGTGCCAGCAGCGGAGTCTACGAGCAGTACTTC. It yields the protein CASSGVYEQYF.

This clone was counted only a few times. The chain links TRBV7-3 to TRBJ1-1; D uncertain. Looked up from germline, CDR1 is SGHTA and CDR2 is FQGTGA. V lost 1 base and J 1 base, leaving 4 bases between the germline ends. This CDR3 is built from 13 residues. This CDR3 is CASSLNGNTEAFF. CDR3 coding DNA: TGTGCCAGCAGCTTAAACGGGAACACTGAAGCTTTCTTT.

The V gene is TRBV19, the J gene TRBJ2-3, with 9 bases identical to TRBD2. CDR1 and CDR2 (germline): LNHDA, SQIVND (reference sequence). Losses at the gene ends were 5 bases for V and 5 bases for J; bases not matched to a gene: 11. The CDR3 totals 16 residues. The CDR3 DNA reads TGTGCCAGTAGTGCCACCCGCGGGGGGGGAATAGATACGCAGTATTTT. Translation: CASSATRGGGIDTQYF.

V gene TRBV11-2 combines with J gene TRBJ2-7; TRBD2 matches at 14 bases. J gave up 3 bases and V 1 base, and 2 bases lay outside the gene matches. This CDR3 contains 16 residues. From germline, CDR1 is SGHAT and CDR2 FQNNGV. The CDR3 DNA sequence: TGTGCCAGCAGCTTAGCCGGGACTAGCGGGAGCTACGAGCAGTACTTC. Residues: CASSLAGTSGSYEQYF.

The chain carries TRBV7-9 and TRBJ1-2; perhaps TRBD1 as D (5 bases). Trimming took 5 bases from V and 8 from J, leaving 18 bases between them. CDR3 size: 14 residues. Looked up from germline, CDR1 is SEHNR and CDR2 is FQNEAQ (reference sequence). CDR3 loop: CASSRRAQLEGYTF. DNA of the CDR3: TGTGCCAGCAGCCGCAGGGCACAGCTGGAAGGCTACACCTTC.

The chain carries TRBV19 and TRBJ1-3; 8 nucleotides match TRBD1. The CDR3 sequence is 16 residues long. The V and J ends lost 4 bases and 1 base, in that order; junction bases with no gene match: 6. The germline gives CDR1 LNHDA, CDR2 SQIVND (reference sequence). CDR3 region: CASSTTGGSSGNTIYF. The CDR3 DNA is TGTGCCAGTAGTACTACAGGGGGATCGTCTGGAAACACCATATATTTT.

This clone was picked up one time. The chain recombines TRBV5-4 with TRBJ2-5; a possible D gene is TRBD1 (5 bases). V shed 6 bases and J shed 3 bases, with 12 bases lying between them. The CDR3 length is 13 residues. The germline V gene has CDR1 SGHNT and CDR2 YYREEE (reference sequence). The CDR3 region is CASNRWLEETQYF. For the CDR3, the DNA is TGTGCCAGCAACAGGTGGCTAGAAGAGACCCAGTACTTC.

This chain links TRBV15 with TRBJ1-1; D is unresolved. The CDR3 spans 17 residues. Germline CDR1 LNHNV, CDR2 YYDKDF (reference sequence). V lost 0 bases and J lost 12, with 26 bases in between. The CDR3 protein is CATSRDLRASGLSGTFF. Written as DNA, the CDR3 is TGTGCCACCAGCAGAGATCTCCGGGCCAGCGGGCTGTCGGGGACTTTCTTT.

In DNA, the CDR3 is TGTGCCAGCTCACCGCCGACAGGGACTCATCAGCCCCAGCATTTT. Translation: CASSPPTGTHQPQHF. V is TRBV18 and J is TRBJ1-5; 7 positions match TRBD1. Germline trimming cut 3 bases from V and 5 bases from J; bases unmatched to any gene: 7. The CDR3 contains 15 residues. The germline V gene encodes CDR1 KGHSH and CDR2 LQKENI.

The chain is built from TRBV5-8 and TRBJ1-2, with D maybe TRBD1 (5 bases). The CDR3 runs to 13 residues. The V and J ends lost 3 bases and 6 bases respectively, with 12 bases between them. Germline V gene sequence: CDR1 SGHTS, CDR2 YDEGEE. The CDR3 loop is CASSYQQADGYTF. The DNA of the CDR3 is TGTGCCAGCAGCTATCAACAGGCGGATGGCTACACCTTC.

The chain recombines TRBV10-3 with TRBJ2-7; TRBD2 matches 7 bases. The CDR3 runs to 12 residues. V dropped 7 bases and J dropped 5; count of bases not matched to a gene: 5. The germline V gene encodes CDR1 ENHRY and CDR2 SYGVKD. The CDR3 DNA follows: TGTGCCATCAAGGGGACTACCGACGAGCAGTACTTC. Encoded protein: CAIKGTTDEQYF.

CDR3 nucleotide sequence: TGTGCCAGCAGCGCCTCATTCGACAATGAGCAGTTCTTC. Its protein is CASSASFDNEQFF. This chain links TRBV9 with TRBJ2-1; D remains ambiguous. The CDR3 has 13 residues. Trimming shortened V by 3 bases and J by 5 bases, and 9 bases separated the two germline ends. Per the germline V gene, CDR1 is SGDLS and CDR2 is YYNGEE.

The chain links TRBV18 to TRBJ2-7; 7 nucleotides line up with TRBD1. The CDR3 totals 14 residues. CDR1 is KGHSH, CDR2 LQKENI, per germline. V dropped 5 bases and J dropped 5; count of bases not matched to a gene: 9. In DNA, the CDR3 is TGTGCCAGCTCAAAGCCGGGACAGTCTCACGAGCAGTACTTC. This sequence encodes CASSKPGQSHEQYF.

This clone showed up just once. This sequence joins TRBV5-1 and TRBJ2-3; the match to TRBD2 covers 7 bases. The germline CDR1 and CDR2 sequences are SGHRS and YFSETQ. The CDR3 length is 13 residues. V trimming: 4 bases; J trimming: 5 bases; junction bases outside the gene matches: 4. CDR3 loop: CASSQTGGDTQYF. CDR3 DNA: TGCGCCAGCAGCCAAACGGGGGGAGATACGCAGTATTTT.

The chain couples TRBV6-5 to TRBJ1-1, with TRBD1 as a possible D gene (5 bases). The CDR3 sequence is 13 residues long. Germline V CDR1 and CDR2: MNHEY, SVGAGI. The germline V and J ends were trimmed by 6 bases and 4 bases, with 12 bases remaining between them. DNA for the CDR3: TGTGCCAGCAGACCCAGGGTACCCACTGAAGCTTTCTTT. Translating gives CASRPRVPTEAFF.

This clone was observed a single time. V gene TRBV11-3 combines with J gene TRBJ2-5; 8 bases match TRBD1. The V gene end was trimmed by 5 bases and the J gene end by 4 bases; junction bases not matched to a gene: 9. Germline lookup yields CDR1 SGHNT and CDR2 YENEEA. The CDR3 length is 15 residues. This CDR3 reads CASSLRQGTRETQYF. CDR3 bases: TGTGCCAGCAGCCTGCGACAGGGGACCAGAGAGACCCAGTACTTC. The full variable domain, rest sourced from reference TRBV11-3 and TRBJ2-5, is EAGVVQSPRYKIIEKKQPVAFWCNPISGHNTLYWYLQNLGQGPELLIRYENEEAVDDSQLPKDRFSAERLKGVDSTLKIQPAELGDSAVYLCASSLRQGTRETQYFGPGTRLLVL.

CDR3 in DNA: TGTGCCAGCAAGGCAGGCCTTAGCAATCAGCCCCAGCATTTT. Protein sequence: CASKAGLSNQPQHF. The rearrangement links TRBV6-5 to TRBJ1-5, with D uncertain. This CDR3 comprises 14 residues. Deletions cut 7 bases from V and 0 bases from J, with 10 bases between. The germline CDR1 and CDR2 sequences are MNHEY and SVGAGI.

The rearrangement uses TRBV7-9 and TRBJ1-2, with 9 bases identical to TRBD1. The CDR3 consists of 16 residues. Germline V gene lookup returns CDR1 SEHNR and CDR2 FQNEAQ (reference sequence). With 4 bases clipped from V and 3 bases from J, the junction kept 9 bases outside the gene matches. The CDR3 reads CASSSSNRGQDYGYTF. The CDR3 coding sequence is TGTGCCAGCAGCTCATCGAACAGGGGGCAAGACTATGGCTACACCTTC.

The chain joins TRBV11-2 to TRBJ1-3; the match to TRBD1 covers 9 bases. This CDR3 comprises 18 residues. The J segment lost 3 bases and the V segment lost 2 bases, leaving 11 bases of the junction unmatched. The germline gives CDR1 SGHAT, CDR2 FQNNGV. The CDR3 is CASSLLFHRGLYGNTIYF. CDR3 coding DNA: TGTGCCAGCAGCTTATTATTTCACAGGGGGCTTTATGGAAACACCATATATTTT.

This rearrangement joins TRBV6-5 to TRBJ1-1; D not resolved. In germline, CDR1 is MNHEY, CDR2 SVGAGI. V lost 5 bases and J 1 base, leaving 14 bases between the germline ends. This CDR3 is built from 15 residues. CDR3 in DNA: TGTGCCAGCAGTCCGCACGGAAAGGGGAACACTGAAGCTTTCTTT. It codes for CASSPHGKGNTEAFF.

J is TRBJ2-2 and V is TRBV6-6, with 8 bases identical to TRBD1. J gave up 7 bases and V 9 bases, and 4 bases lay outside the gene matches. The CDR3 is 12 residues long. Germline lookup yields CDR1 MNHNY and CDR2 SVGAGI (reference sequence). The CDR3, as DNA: TGTGCCAGTGACAGGGGTGGCGGGGAGCTGTTTTTT. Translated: CASDRGGGELFF.